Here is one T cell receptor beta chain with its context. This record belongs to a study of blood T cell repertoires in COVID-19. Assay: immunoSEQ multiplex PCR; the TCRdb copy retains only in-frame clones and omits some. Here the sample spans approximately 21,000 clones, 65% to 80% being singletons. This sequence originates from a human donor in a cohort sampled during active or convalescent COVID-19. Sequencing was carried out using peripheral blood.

The CDR3 bases are TGTGCCAGTAGTATGCCAGGGAGGCCCACAGATACGCAGTATTTT. It codes for CASSMPGRPTDTQYF. This rearrangement joins TRBV19 to TRBJ2-3; D is possibly TRBD2 (6 bases). Per the germline V gene, CDR1 is LNHDA and CDR2 is SQIVND (reference sequence). The V gene lost 3 bases and the J gene lost 2 bases, with 12 bases spanning the gap. This CDR3 has 15 amino acids.